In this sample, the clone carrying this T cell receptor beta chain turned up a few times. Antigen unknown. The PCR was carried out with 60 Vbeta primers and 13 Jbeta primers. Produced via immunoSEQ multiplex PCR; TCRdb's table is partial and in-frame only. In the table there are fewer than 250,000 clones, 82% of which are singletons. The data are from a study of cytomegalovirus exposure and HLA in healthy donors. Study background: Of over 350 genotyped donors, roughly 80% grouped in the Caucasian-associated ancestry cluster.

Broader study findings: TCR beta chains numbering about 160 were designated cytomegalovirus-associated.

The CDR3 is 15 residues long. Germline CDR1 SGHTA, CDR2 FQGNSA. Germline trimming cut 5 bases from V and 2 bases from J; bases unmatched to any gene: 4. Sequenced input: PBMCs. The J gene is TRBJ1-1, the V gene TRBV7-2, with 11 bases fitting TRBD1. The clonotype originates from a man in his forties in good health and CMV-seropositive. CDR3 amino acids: CASSLRTGGNTEAFF. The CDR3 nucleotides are TGTGCCAGCAGCCTCAGGACAGGGGGCAACACTGAAGCTTTCTTT.